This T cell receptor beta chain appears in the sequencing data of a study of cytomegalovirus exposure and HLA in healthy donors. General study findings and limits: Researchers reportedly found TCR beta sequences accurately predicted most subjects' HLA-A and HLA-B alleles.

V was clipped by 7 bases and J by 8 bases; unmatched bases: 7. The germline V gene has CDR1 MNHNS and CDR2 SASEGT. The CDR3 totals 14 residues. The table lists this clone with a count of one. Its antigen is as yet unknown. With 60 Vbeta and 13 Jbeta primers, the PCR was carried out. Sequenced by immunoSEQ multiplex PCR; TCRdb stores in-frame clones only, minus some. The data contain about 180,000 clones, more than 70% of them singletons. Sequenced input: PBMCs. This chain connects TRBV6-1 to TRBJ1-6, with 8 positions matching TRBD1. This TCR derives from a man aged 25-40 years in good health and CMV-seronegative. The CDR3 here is CASMQGARYSPLHF. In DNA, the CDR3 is TGTGCCAGCATGCAGGGGGCCCGATATTCACCCCTCCACTTT.